This TCR beta chain comes out of a study of radiotherapy plus CTLA-4 blockade in lung cancer. Study overall: Disease control was present in 30% to 40% of patients, and objective responses in around 18%.

A note on this clone: The antigen remains unidentified.

Profiled with immunoSEQ multiplex PCR; TCRdb holds only in-frame clones, not every one. Here the sample spans 40,000 to 50,000 clones, about 75% being singletons. CDR1 is SGHTA, CDR2 FQGTGA, per germline. The CDR3 sequence is 16 residues long. Deletions cut 2 bases from V and 0 bases from J, with 10 bases between. CTLA-4 blockade with ipilimumab, together with focal radiation, was given to patients with chemo-refractory metastatic non-small-cell lung cancer. General study findings and limits: Increased serum interferon-beta after radiation also reportedly predicted response strongly. After treatment with radiotherapy plus ipilimumab, TCR clones that came from the tumor expanded in blood.

The V gene is TRBV7-3, the J gene TRBJ2-2; no clear D. This receptor was obtained from a human donor with non-small cell lung cancer who had stable disease on radiotherapy plus ipilimumab. The starting material was peripheral blood, obtained from a patient treated with radiotherapy plus ipilimumab. The CDR3 is CASSLYPGANTGELFF. CDR3 in DNA: TGTGCCAGCAGCTTATATCCAGGCGCGAACACCGGGGAGCTGTTTTTT.